This T cell receptor (beta chain) was captured by sequencing in a study of CD8+ T cells in alopecia areata. Study in general: Tofacitinib administration to treated patients was oral, at 5 to 10 mg twice daily. Study-wide findings and caveats: During tofacitinib treatment, many expanded lesional clones remained in scalp and blood.

Only one count was recorded for this clone. The target antigen is unknown. After isolation, RNA underwent reverse transcription to generate cDNA as the sequencing template. TCRdb keeps only in-frame clones here, not all; method: immunoSEQ multiplex PCR. There are 250,000 to 350,000 clones in the sample; 60% occur only once, and more than 0.85% lies in the top ten. CDR1 and CDR2 (germline): SNHLY, FYNNEI. CDR3 size: 13 residues. V was shortened by 7 bases and J by 2 bases, with 9 bases between the two germline ends. The sample's treatment: oral pan-JAK inhibitor, 5-10 mg twice daily. Alopecia areata patients had lesional scalp punch biopsies and peripheral blood taken from them. PBMCs provided sorted CD4+ and CD8+ T cells.

This chain connects TRBV2 to TRBJ1-5, with a tentative D call TRBD1 (6 bases). This sequence originates from a human donor with alopecia areata. The specimen comprised CD4+ T cells sorted from blood, sampled at approximately week 52, from a patient treated with tofacitinib. CDR3 nucleotides: TGTGCCAGCAACAGGGTTGGCAATCAGCCCCAGCATTTT. This gives the protein CASNRVGNQPQHF.